These 4 T cell receptor beta chains were all obtained from the same sample, sequenced in a study of T cells in Graves' hyperthyroidism and ophthalmopathy. RNA transcripts yielded amplified TCR beta CDR3 regions. When the TCR CDR3 underwent first-round RT-PCR, the HTBI primer set was used. TCRdb reanalysed the multiplex PCR reads using MiXCR and keeps one entry per CDR3 protein. The sample gives 300,000 to 400,000 distinct CDR3 sequences, over 15% of which show up once; approximately 49% is in the top ten. The sequencing input was blood. These receptors came from a woman in her forties or fifties with Graves' hyperthyroidism.

The V and J genes are TRBV7-9 and TRBJ2-5; TRBD2 is a possible D gene (6 bases). Trimming pared 8 bases from V and 5 bases from J, leaving 12 bases between. The germline gives CDR1 SEHNR, CDR2 FQNEAQ (reference sequence). CDR3 length: 12 residues. DNA for the CDR3: TGTGCCAGCTGCCCTGGAGGGGAGACCCAGTACTTC. Protein product: CASCPGGETQYF.

In its sample, this clonotype was seen a few times. The chain has TRBV2 and TRBJ2-3, with D possibly matching TRBD2 (6 bases). The CDR3 loop spans 17 amino acids. CDR1 is SNHLY and CDR2 is FYNNEI in the germline V gene. V gave up 8 bases and J gave up 1 base, with 22 bases separating them. This CDR3 is CASCHGAGFVGTDTQYF. DNA for the CDR3: TGTGCCAGCTGCCACGGCGCGGGATTTGTAGGCACAGATACGCAGTATTTT.

This chain joins TRBV5-1 and TRBJ2-7; D might be TRBD2 (6 bases). V gave up 4 bases and J gave up 2 bases, with 16 bases separating them. Germline values: CDR1 SGHRS, CDR2 YFSETQ. The CDR3 totals 15 residues. CDR3 coding DNA: TGCGCCAGCAGCCGGGCGCCTAGCGTGCCCTACGAGCAGTACGTC. This sequence encodes CASSRAPSVPYEQYV.

This clonotype was counted ten times or more. The rearrangement uses TRBV7-2 and TRBJ2-1; D is possibly TRBD1 or TRBD2 (5 bases each). CDR1 is SGHTA and CDR2 is FQGNSA in the germline V gene. The CDR3 contains 15 residues. Trimming removed 4 bases from V and 8 bases from J, with 18 bases in between. The chain's CDR3 is CASSSGQVGLDEQFF. The CDR3 DNA reads as TGTGCCAGCAGCTCGGGGCAGGTGGGGCTCGATGAGCAGTTCTTC.